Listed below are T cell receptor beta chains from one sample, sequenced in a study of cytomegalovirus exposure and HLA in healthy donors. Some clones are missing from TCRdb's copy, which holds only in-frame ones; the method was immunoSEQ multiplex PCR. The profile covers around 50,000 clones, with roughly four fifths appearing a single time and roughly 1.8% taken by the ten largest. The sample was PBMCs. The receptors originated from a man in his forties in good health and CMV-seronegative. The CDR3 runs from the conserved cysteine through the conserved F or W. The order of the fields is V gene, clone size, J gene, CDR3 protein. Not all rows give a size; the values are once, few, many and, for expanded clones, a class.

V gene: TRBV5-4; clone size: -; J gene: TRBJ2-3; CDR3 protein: CADWVQGSTDTQYF
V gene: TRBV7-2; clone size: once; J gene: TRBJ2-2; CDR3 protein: CASSPQGRGTPGELFF
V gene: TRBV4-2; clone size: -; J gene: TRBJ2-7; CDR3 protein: CASSQDRSGQSYEQYF
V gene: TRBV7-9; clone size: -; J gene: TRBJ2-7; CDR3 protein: CASSLDTTYEQYF
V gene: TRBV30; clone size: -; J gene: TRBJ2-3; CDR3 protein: CAWSVAGGTDTQYF
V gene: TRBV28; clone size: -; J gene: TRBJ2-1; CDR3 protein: CASSQAKTGTVYNEQFF
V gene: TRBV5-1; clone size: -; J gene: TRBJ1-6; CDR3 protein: CASRTTGNYNSPLHF
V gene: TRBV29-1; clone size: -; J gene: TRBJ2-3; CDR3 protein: CSVEEGGTSTQYF
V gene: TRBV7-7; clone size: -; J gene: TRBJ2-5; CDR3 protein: CASSSSGGIQETQYF
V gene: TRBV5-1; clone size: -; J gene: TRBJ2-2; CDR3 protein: CASNQDRAGTGELFF
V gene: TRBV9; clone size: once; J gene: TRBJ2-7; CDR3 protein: CASSVGSQLAGAGEQYF
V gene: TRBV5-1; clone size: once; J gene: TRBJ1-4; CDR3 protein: CASSLGTPGQGRTNEKLFF
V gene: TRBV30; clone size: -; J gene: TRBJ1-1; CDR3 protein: CAWSESGGTEAFF
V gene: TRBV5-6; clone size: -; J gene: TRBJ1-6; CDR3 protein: CASSTGQTVVNSPLHF
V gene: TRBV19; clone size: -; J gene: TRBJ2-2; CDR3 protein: CASSRKAGGTGELFF
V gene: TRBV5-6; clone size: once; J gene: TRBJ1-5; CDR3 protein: CASSRSQATQPQHF
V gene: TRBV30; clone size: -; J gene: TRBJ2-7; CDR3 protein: CAWRYPLRAPLSSYEQYF
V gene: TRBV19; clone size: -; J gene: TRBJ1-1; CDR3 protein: CASRAGFSNTEAFF
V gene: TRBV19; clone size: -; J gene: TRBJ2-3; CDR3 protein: CASSQGQQRTRDTQYF
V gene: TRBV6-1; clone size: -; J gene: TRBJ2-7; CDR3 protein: CASRRDSSYEQYF
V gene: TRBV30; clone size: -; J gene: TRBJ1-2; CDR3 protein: CASKQGQGGQGYTF
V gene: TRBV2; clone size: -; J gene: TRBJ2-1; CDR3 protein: CASSQGYNEQFF
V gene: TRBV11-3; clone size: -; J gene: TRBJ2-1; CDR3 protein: CASRAGGAYNEQFF
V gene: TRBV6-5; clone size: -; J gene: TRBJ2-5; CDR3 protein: CASSRGETQYF
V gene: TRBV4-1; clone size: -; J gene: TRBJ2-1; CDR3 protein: CASSQVAEYEQFF
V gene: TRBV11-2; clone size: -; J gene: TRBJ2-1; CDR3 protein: CASSLTGGYNEQFF
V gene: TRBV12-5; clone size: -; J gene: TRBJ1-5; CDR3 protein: CASGLGQGGQPQHF
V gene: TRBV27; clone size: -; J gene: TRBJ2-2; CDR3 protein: CASRPGTSGGGTGELFF
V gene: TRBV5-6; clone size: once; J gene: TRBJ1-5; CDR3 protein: CASSLAGDQPQHF
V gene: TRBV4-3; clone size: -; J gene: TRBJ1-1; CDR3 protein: CASSQGETVAEAFF
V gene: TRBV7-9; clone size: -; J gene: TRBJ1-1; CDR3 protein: CASSLSMNTEAFF
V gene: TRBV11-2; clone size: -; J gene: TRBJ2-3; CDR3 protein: CASSLEQGATDTQYF
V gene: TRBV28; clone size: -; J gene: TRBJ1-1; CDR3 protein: CASSPLGGGNTEAFF
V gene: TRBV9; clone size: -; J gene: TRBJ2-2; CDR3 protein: CASSVDVRVGTGELFF
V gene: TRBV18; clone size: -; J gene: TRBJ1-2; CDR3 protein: CASSPNQQGDGYTF
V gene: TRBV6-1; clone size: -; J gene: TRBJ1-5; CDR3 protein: CASSGWTGPNQPQHF
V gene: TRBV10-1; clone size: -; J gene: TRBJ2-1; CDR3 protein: CASSEPGQGDNEQFF
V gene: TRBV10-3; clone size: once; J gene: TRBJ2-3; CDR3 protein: CAIRGQGSLADTQYF
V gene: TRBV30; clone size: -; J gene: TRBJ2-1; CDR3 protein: CAWSVYRANEQFF
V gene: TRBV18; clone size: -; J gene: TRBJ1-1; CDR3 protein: CASSLRQGGTEAFF
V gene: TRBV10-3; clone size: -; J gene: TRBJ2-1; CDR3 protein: CASQWLAQYNEQFF
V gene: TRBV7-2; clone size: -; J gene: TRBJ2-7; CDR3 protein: CASSLEMADYEQYF
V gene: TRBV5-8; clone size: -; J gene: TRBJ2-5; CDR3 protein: CASTPAVRGPQETQYF